This T cell receptor beta chain was retrieved from a study of T cell responses to AZD1222 COVID-19 vaccine. Measured with immunoSEQ multiplex PCR; TCRdb has only the in-frame clones, and not every one. The repertoire holds 40,000 to 60,000 clones, with over 85% as singletons. The CDR3 consists of 16 residues. Germline CDR1 and CDR2: SGHRS and YFSETQ. V was cut by 4 bases and J by 0 bases, with 15 bases left in between. Here the sequenced sample was peripheral blood, taken 28 days after the second AZD1222 dose. V and J are TRBV5-1 and TRBJ2-3; tentative D call: TRBD2 (7 bases). The source is an adult who received the AZD1222 COVID-19 vaccine. The CDR3 DNA sequence: TGCGCCAGCAGCCTAGGGGGGGCGAGGAGCACAGATACGCAGTATTTT. Translation gives CASSLGGARSTDTQYF.